The rows below give T cell receptor beta chains drawn from one sample of a study of radiotherapy plus CTLA-4 blockade in lung cancer. TCRdb keeps only in-frame clones here, not all; method: immunoSEQ multiplex PCR. The sample contains tens of thousands of clones, about 73% of which appear only once. The source material was peripheral blood, sampled from a patient treated with radiotherapy plus ipilimumab. All receptors come from a human donor with non-small cell lung cancer who had stable disease on radiotherapy plus ipilimumab. CDR3s include the opening cysteine and the closing phenylalanine or tryptophan. D genes are given only for firm matches. For some rows the clone size is stated as once, few or many, or as a class when expanded; others skip it.

>TRBJ2-6|TRBD1|17|NA|TRBV11-2
CASSLATGGAGANVLTF
TGTGCCAGCAGCTTAGCGACAGGGGGCGCCGGGGCCAACGTCCTGACTTTC
>TRBJ1-5|NA|15|NA|TRBV19
CASNDGQRGNQPQHF
TGTGCCAGTAACGACGGACAGCGGGGCAATCAGCCCCAGCATTTT
>TRBJ2-7|NA|14|NA|TRBV9
CASSPVGGSYEQYF
TGTGCCAGCAGCCCAGTAGGGGGCTCCTACGAGCAGTACTTC
>TRBJ2-6|NA|14|NA|TRBV6-6
CATLVGSGANVLTF
TGTGCCACCCTTGTAGGCTCTGGGGCCAACGTCCTGACTTTC
>TRBJ2-3|TRBD2|16|NA|TRBV18
CASSPTSGGSTDTQYF
TGTGCCAGCTCACCGACTAGCGGGGGAAGCACAGATACGCAGTATTTT
>TRBJ1-1|TRBD1|11|NA|TRBV14
CASSPTGGAFF
TGTGCCAGCAGCCCGACAGGGGGAGCTTTCTTT
>TRBJ2-7|NA|13|NA|TRBV5-5
CASSLASWGEQYF
TGTGCCAGCAGCTTGGCGTCTTGGGGCGAGCAGTACTTC
>TRBJ1-2|NA|14|NA|TRBV30
CAWSVLRGAGGYTF
TGTGCCTGGAGTGTATTGCGGGGGGCGGGTGGCTACACCTTC
>TRBJ2-7|TRBD2|16|NA|TRBV7-2
CASSLASSGGLYEQYF
TGTGCCAGCAGCTTAGCTTCTAGCGGGGGCCTCTACGAGCAGTACTTC
>TRBJ1-6|NA|17|NA|TRBV28
CASTDGGGGPANSPLHF
TGTGCCAGCACTGATGGAGGTGGGGGACCTGCTAATTCACCCCTCCACTTT
>TRBJ1-1|TRBD1|12|NA|TRBV13
CASSYRGPEAFF
TGTGCCAGCAGTTACAGGGGCCCTGAAGCTTTCTTT
>TRBJ2-2|NA|15|NA|TRBV7-9
CASSPQTANTGELFF
TGTGCCAGCAGCCCGCAAACGGCGAACACCGGGGAGCTGTTTTTT
>TRBJ1-2|NA|13|NA|TRBV7-9
CASSLPGFYGYTF
TGTGCCAGCAGCTTACCAGGGTTCTATGGCTACACCTTC
>TRBJ2-1|NA|13|few|TRBV7-3
CASSSSLRNEQFF
TGTGCCAGCAGCTCTTCCCTCCGAAATGAGCAGTTCTTC
>TRBJ1-2|NA|15|NA|TRBV5-6
CASSLAGRAYYGYTF
TGTGCCAGCAGCTTGGCCGGCAGGGCTTACTATGGCTACACCTTC
>TRBJ2-3|NA|12|NA|TRBV10-1
CASSEAGSSQYF
TGCGCCAGCAGTGAGGCCGGTTCGTCGCAGTATTTT
>TRBJ1-1|NA|12|NA|TRBV6-1
CASSALTTEAFF
TGTGCCAGCAGTGCCTTAACCACTGAAGCTTTCTTT
>TRBJ1-1|NA|14|NA|TRBV19
CASSIQALNTEAFF
TGTGCCAGTAGTATCCAGGCCCTCAACACTGAAGCTTTCTTT
>TRBJ2-2|NA|13|NA|TRBV10-1
CASSRSGTGELFF
TGCGCCAGCAGTCGTTCCGGGACCGGGGAGCTGTTTTTT
>TRBJ1-4|NA|14|NA|TRBV6-1
CASSGLYGKEKLFF
TGTGCCAGCAGTGGACTTTATGGAAAAGAAAAACTGTTTTTT
>TRBJ1-5|NA|13|NA|TRBV30
CAWSAGYGQPQHF
TGTGCCTGGAGTGCAGGGTACGGACAGCCCCAGCATTTT
>TRBJ1-1|NA|14|NA|TRBV4-1
CASSQDWANTEAFF
TGCGCCAGCAGCCAAGATTGGGCGAACACTGAAGCTTTCTTT
>TRBJ1-5|NA|14|NA|TRBV10-1
CASSEGAPNQPQHF
TGCGCCAGCAGTGAGGGGGCCCCGAATCAGCCCCAGCATTTT
>TRBJ1-2|TRBD1|15|NA|TRBV6-1
CASVGPKTGLPGYTF
TGTGCCAGCGTAGGACCTAAGACAGGGCTGCCTGGCTACACCTTC
>TRBJ2-1|NA|15|NA|TRBV13
CASSLDGGTYNEQFF
TGTGCCAGCAGCTTAGACGGGGGCACCTACAATGAGCAGTTCTTC
>TRBJ1-5|NA|15|NA|TRBV5-6
CASSLFSGSNQPQHF
TGTGCCAGCAGCTTGTTCTCAGGGAGCAATCAGCCCCAGCATTTT
>TRBJ2-3|NA|14|few|TRBV6-5
CASSSRQRTDTQYF
TGTGCCAGCAGCTCCCGACAGCGCACAGATACGCAGTATTTT
>TRBJ1-4|TRBD1|14|NA|TRBV10-1
CASSEHRGREKLFF
TGCGCCAGCAGTGAGCACAGGGGGCGAGAAAAACTGTTTTTT
>TRBJ1-1|NA|15|NA|TRBV2
CASTHRANTGTEAFF
TGTGCCAGCACCCATCGGGCGAACACGGGCACTGAAGCTTTCTTT
>TRBJ1-1|NA|12|NA|TRBV6-5
CASSRQGTEAFF
TGTGCCAGCAGTCGTCAGGGAACTGAAGCTTTCTTT
>TRBJ1-1|TRBD1|14|few|TRBV18
CASSPGQGASEAFF
TGTGCCAGCTCACCAGGCCAGGGGGCCTCTGAAGCTTTCTTT
>TRBJ1-6|NA|13|NA|TRBV4-3
CASHMAGNSPLHF
TGCGCCAGCCACATGGCGGGTAATTCACCCCTCCACTTT
>TRBJ1-1|NA|16|NA|TRBV9
CASTKSPRLTDTEAFF
TGTGCCAGCACAAAATCCCCCCGCCTCACTGACACTGAAGCTTTCTTT
>TRBJ1-1|TRBD1|15|NA|TRBV2
CASNGPGQLVTEAFF
TGTGCCAGCAATGGACCGGGACAGTTGGTCACTGAAGCTTTCTTT
>TRBJ1-6|NA|16|NA|TRBV28
CASYRAIQNGESPLHF
TGTGCCAGTTACCGGGCGATACAAAACGGGGAATCACCCCTCCACTTT
>TRBJ2-7|NA|11|NA|TRBV20-1
CSARNRKEQYF
TGCAGTGCTAGAAACAGGAAAGAGCAGTACTTC
>TRBJ1-5|TRBD1|15|NA|TRBV13
CASSIGTARNQPQHF
TGTGCCAGCAGCATTGGGACAGCTCGCAATCAGCCCCAGCATTTT
>TRBJ2-7|NA|13|NA|TRBV28
CASSLPAEYGQYF
TGTGCCAGCAGTTTACCGGCGGAGTACGGGCAGTACTTC
>TRBJ1-1|NA|11|NA|TRBV7-9
CASSLQGVAFF
TGTGCCAGCAGCCTACAGGGAGTAGCTTTCTTT
>TRBJ2-7|TRBD2|14|NA|TRBV6-6
CASSYSRGMEEQYF
TGTGCCAGCAGTTACTCGCGGGGGATGGAAGAGCAGTACTTC
>TRBJ2-3|TRBD2|15|NA|TRBV2
CASSQSSGGTNTQYF
TGTGCCAGCAGTCAATCTAGCGGGGGGACGAATACGCAGTATTTT
>TRBJ2-3|NA|16|NA|TRBV19
CASSIDLRASGLLLHF
TGTGCCAGTAGTATAGACCTCCGGGCCTCGGGGCTCCTCCTCCATTTT
>TRBJ2-5|TRBD2|15|few|TRBV7-8
CASSMGLARQETQYF
TGTGCCAGCAGCATGGGACTAGCGAGACAAGAGACCCAGTACTTC
>TRBJ1-2|NA|13|NA|TRBV28
CASSSLDRNGYTF
TGTGCCAGCAGTTCCCTGGACAGAAATGGCTACACCTTC
>TRBJ1-5|NA|15|NA|TRBV19
CASTSGTSFNQPQHF
TGTGCCAGTACGTCTGGCACTAGTTTCAATCAGCCCCAGCATTTT
>TRBJ1-2|NA|14|NA|TRBV19
CASSGRAGNYGYTF
TGTGCCAGTAGCGGGAGGGCGGGGAACTATGGCTACACCTTC
>TRBJ1-1|NA|13|NA|TRBV6-1
CASQGAGGTEAFF
TGTGCCAGCCAAGGGGCGGGTGGGACTGAAGCTTTCTTT
>TRBJ2-6|NA|17|NA|TRBV28
CASSFEMGVVGANVLTF
TGTGCCAGCAGTTTTGAAATGGGAGTCGTTGGGGCCAACGTCCTGACTTTC
>TRBJ2-2|NA|15|few|TRBV6-1
CASSEVAGEPGELFF
TGTGCCAGCAGTGAAGTGGCAGGGGAACCCGGGGAGCTGTTTTTT
>TRBJ2-2|TRBD1|14|few|TRBV6-5
CASSRQGSVGELFF
TGTGCCAGCAGCCGACAGGGTTCGGTAGGGGAGCTGTTTTTT
>TRBJ2-7|NA|11|few|TRBV6-5
CASPRGVEQYF
TGTGCCAGCCCTAGGGGGGTCGAGCAGTACTTC
>TRBJ1-6|TRBD1|17|NA|TRBV28
CASSLRQGASYNSPLHF
TGTGCCAGCAGTCTCCGACAGGGGGCCTCCTATAATTCACCCCTCCACTTT
>TRBJ2-7|NA|16|few|TRBV7-2
CASSQDGLSSSYEQYF
TGTGCCAGCAGCCAAGATGGTCTGTCAAGCTCCTACGAGCAGTACTTC
>TRBJ2-1|TRBD1|15|NA|TRBV7-2
CASSPGTGGFGEQFF
TGTGCCAGCAGCCCCGGGACAGGGGGCTTCGGTGAGCAGTTCTTC
>TRBJ1-1|NA|11|NA|TRBV30
CAWSHNTEAFF
TGTGCCTGGAGTCACAACACTGAAGCTTTCTTT
>TRBJ1-5|NA|14|NA|TRBV28
CASSFPGSLAPQHF
TGTGCCAGCAGTTTTCCTGGTTCGTTGGCGCCCCAGCATTTT
>TRBJ1-4|NA|17|few|TRBV28
CASSLWTRRATNEKLFF
TGTGCCAGCAGTTTATGGACTAGACGAGCAACTAATGAAAAACTGTTTTTT